This T cell receptor (beta chain) was captured in a study of T cell responses to AZD1222 COVID-19 vaccine. Study-wide results and caveats: A mostly white British donor set with more females was recruited, and clonal diversity was possibly underestimated. Along spike, vaccine-associated CD4 TCRs were found throughout, with dominance at 160-218 and 743-854. Among those given AZD1222, only five to seven were seropositive at baseline. Nearly half of spike-specific TCRs reportedly target unmutated variant regions.

CDR3 length: 12 residues. Trimming pared 7 bases from V and 0 bases from J, leaving 9 bases between. Germline V gene data show CDR1 as SQVTM and CDR2 as ANQGSEA. About this clone: The target antigen is unknown.

Libraries were prepared by immunoSEQ multiplex PCR; TCRdb keeps only in-frame clonotypes and omits some of them. The sample lists 120,000 to 150,000 clones; around 83% were seen once. The material sequenced was peripheral blood, taken on day 0 of MenACWY control vaccination. The clonotype comes from an adult in good health. This chain uses TRBV29-1 with TRBJ1-1; D ambiguous. CDR3 coding DNA: TGCAGCGGAACGGGGATGAACACTGAAGCTTTCTTT. Its protein product is CSGTGMNTEAFF.